What follows is one T cell receptor (beta chain) and its context. Its antigen is not identified. In the same sample, other DNA sequences code for this CDR3. The table came from immunoSEQ multiplex PCR; TCRdb's copy has only in-frame clones and leaves some out. The sample lists over 70,000 clones; 83% were seen once. This sample stems from a study of graft-versus-host responses after intestinal transplantation. Germline V gene sequence: CDR1 MGHRA, CDR2 YSYEKL. This CDR3 is 12 amino acids long. Trimming stripped 3 bases from V and 6 bases from J, with 6 bases between. The sequenced sample was unstimulated CD8+ T cells sorted from spleen or lymph node cells, obtained before intestinal transplant. This sequence originates from a human donor who received an intestinal transplant. The V gene is TRBV4-1, the J gene TRBJ2-1; D is undetermined. This CDR3 is CASSHPGNEQFF. The CDR3 DNA sequence: TGCGCCAGCAGCCATCCAGGCAATGAGCAGTTCTTC.